The sequence of this TCR beta chain was determined in a study of Ad26.COV2.S vaccination and SARS-CoV-2 variants. Study summary: Administration of Ad26.COV2.S was intramuscular, either once or twice 56 days apart. Points from the study as a whole: Placebo and vaccine recipients had non-spike TCR breadth that was similar. There was reportedly substantial breadth in spike-specific CD8+ and CD4+ T cell responses after vaccination. It is possible that the TCR breadth and depth analyses underestimated the total T cell responses.

Described treatment: around 19 received Ad26.COV2.S at low or high dose, single or two shots; roughly 5 received placebo; per-sample allocation not given. Sampling occurred on day 63 after the first vaccine or placebo injection. Worth noting for this clone: Its specificity is not known.

TCRdb keeps only in-frame clones here, not all; method: immunoSEQ multiplex PCR. The sample comprises a few hundred thousand clones, 75% to 95% of which are singletons, and about 12% rests with the top ten. Germline values: CDR1 SGHVS, CDR2 FQNEAQ. J gave up 3 bases and V 5 bases, and 6 bases lay outside the gene matches. There are 14 residues in the CDR3. This clonotype was obtained from a person aged 18-60 years who received the Ad26.COV2.S COVID-19 vaccine or a placebo. The chain joins TRBV7-8 to TRBJ1-2; TRBD1 matches 7 bases. This sample comprised peripheral blood, obtained in a trial of Ad26.COV2.S vaccine versus placebo. CDR3: CASSLDGTDYGYTF. CDR3 coding DNA: TGTGCCAGCAGCCTGGACGGGACAGACTATGGCTACACCTTC. Complete variable domain (other parts from reference TRBV7-8 and TRBJ1-2): GAGVSQSPRYKVAKRGQDVALRCDPISGHVSLFWYQQALGQGPEFLTYFQNEAQLDKSGLPSDRFFAERPEGSVSTLKIQRTQQEDSAVYLCASSLDGTDYGYTFGSGTRLTVV.